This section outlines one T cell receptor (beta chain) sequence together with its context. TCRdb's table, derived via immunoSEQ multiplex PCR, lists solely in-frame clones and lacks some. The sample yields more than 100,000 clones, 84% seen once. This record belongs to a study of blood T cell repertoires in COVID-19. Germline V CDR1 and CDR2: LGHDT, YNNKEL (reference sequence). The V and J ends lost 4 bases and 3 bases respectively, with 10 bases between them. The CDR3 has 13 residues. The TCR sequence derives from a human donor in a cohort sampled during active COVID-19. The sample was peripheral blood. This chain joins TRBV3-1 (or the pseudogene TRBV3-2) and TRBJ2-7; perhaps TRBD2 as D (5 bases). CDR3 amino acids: CASSLTGNYEQYF. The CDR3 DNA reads TGTGCCAGCAGCCTCACGGGGAACTACGAGCAGTACTTC.